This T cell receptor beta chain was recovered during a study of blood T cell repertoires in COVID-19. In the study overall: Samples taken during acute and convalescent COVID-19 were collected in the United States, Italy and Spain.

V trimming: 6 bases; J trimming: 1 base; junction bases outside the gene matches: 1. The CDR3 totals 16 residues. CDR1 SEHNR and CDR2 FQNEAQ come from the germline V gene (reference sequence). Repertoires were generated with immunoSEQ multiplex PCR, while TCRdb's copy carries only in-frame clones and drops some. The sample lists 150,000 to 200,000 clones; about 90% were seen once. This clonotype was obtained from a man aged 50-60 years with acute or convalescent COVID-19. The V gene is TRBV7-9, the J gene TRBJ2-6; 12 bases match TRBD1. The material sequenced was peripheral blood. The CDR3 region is CASRGQGASGANVLTF. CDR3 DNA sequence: TGTGCCAGCAGGGGACAGGGGGCTTCTGGGGCCAACGTCCTGACTTTC.